The 26 T cell receptor beta chains below all came from one sample that was sequenced in a study of blood T cells in healthy people across ages. Through a sample-barcoded 5' primer and a J-beta primer mix, a second PCR was run for roughly 6 to 12 cycles. TCRdb re-called the 5' RACE reads through MiXCR, storing one row per CDR3 protein. The profile covers 1.2 million to 1.5 million distinct CDR3 sequences, with about 40% appearing a single time and roughly 7.9% taken by the ten largest. Sequenced: blood. Every receptor here comes from a woman aged 18-35 years in good health.

The chain couples TRBV2 to TRBJ1-1, with D possibly TRBD1 on 5 matching bases. This CDR3 is built from 15 residues. The V gene lost 2 bases and the J gene lost 0 bases, with 10 bases spanning the gap. The germline V gene encodes CDR1 SNHLY and CDR2 FYNNEI. This CDR3 is CASSERRGLNTEAFF. The CDR3 DNA reads as TGTGCCAGCAGTGAAAGGAGGGGATTGAACACTGAAGCTTTCTTT.

The V gene is TRBV7-2, the J gene TRBJ1-2; TRBD1 agrees at 10 bases. The trim removed 3 bases at V and 8 bases at J, leaving 12 bases unmatched. The CDR3 spans 16 residues. The germline CDR1 and CDR2 sequences are SGHTA and FQGNSA. Here the CDR3 reads CASSFPGQGPLGGYTF. The CDR3, as DNA: TGTGCCAGCAGCTTCCCGGGACAGGGGCCCCTCGGGGGCTACACCTTC.

This chain connects TRBV10-3 to TRBJ1-3; tentatively, D is TRBD1 (6 bases). The ends were cut back, 11 bases at V and 2 bases at J, with 13 bases in the middle. Germline loops: CDR1 ENHRY, CDR2 SYGVKD. The CDR3 is 13 residues long. The CDR3 loop is CAASQGTGNTIYF. CDR3 sequence (DNA): TGTGCCGCATCACAGGGAACTGGAAACACCATATATTTT.

This clonotype was detected ten times or more. V gene TRBV29-1 combines with J gene TRBJ2-2, with 8 nucleotides matching TRBD1. This CDR3 has 13 amino acids. Germline V CDR1 and CDR2: SQVTM, ANQGSEA. With V trimmed by 7 bases and J by 2 bases, 3 bases remained unmatched. CDR3 DNA: TGCAGCGGAGGACAGGGAAACACCGGGGAGCTGTTTTTT. Translating it yields CSGGQGNTGELFF.

This rearrangement joins TRBV18 to TRBJ1-4; 7 nucleotides align to TRBD1. V shed 3 bases, J shed 7 bases, and the junction held 8 bases outside the gene matches. There are 15 residues in the CDR3. CDR1 and CDR2 from the germline V gene are KGHSH and LQKENI. CDR3 sequence reads: CASSPTRQGVEKLFF. The CDR3 bases are TGTGCCAGCTCACCTACCCGGCAGGGGGTTGAAAAACTGTTTTTT. The variable domain in full, completed from reference TRBV18 and TRBJ1-4, reads NAGVMQNPRHLVRRRGQEARLRCSPMKGHSHVYWYRQLPEEGLKFMVYLQKENIIDESGMPKERFSAEFPKEGPSILRIQQVVRGDSAAYFCASSPTRQGVEKLFFGSGTQLSVL.

This clonotype was observed a handful of times. The V call is TRBV6-5, the J call TRBJ1-2, with 7 bases matching TRBD1. CDR3 size: 17 residues. Germline CDR1 MNHEY, CDR2 SVGAGI. The V and J ends lost 0 bases and 1 base, in that order; junction bases with no gene match: 8. The CDR3 nucleotides read TGTGCCAGCAGTTACTCGATTTCAGGGGGTCGTAACTATGGCTACACCTTC. Its translation: CASSYSISGGRNYGYTF.

V usage is TRBV5-1 and J usage is TRBJ2-3, with no clear D. This CDR3 region has 13 residues. Germline V lookup: CDR1 SGHRS, CDR2 YFSETQ. V lost 3 bases and J lost 6, with 11 bases in between. The CDR3 loop is CASSWVPADTQYF. The CDR3 DNA reads as TGCGCCAGCAGCTGGGTTCCGGCGGATACGCAGTATTTT.

The gene calls are TRBV29-1 and TRBJ2-1; 9 positions match TRBD2. V trimming: 5 bases; J trimming: 7 bases; junction bases outside the gene matches: 6. CDR1 is SQVTM and CDR2 is ANQGSEA in the germline V gene. The CDR3 extends over 13 amino acids. The CDR3 here is CSVLAGVANEQFF. The CDR3, as DNA: TGCAGCGTTTTAGCGGGAGTGGCAAATGAGCAGTTCTTC.

Only a few counts were recorded for this clonotype. This sequence joins TRBV12-3 or TRBV12-4 and TRBJ1-2, with D perhaps matching TRBD1 (6 bases). CDR3 length equals 13 residues. The V end was cut by 1 base, the J end by 8 bases, with 11 bases between. The CDR3 DNA follows: TGTGCCAGCAGTTTAGGGGGGCCGGCCGGCTACACCTTC. Encoded protein: CASSLGGPAGYTF.

CDR3 DNA sequence: TGCGCCAGCAGCTTGTTGGGGGAGGACAGGAACGGCTACACCTTC. This encodes CASSLLGEDRNGYTF. V is TRBV5-1 and J is TRBJ1-2; 7 bases are shared with TRBD1. CDR3 length: 15 residues. V lost 1 base to trimming and J lost 8 bases; unmatched junction nucleotides: 11. Germline CDR1 and CDR2: SGHRS and YFSETQ. The full variable domain, with the rest looked up from reference TRBV5-1 and TRBJ1-2, is KAGVTQTPRYLIKTRGQQVTLSCSPISGHRSVSWYQQTPGQGLQFLFEYFSETQRNKGNFPGRFSGRQFSNSRSEMNVSTLELGDSALYLCASSLLGEDRNGYTFGSGTRLTVV.

There are a few counts of this clonotype. The J gene is TRBJ2-3, the V gene TRBV2; 7 bases align to TRBD2. With 7 bases clipped from V and 1 base from J, the junction kept 11 bases outside the gene matches. The CDR3 runs to 16 residues. CDR1 and CDR2 (germline): SNHLY, FYNNEI. CDR3 DNA: TGTGCCAGCAAGTTTAGGCTAGCGGTGCGCACAGATACGCAGTATTTT. Residues: CASKFRLAVRTDTQYF.

The chain is built from TRBV28 and TRBJ1-1; D gene unclear. V was shortened by 5 bases and J by 9 bases, with 16 bases between the two germline ends. The CDR3 has 13 residues. Germline CDR1 and CDR2: MDHEN and SYDVKM. The CDR3: CASSKSLRFQAFF. As DNA, the CDR3 is TGTGCCAGCAGTAAATCCTTGAGGTTTCAAGCTTTCTTT.

This clonotype was counted between two and nine times. The chain links TRBV7-2 to TRBJ2-1; 9 bases are a match to TRBD2. Germline loops: CDR1 SGHTA, CDR2 FQGNSA. The CDR3 totals 13 residues. J was trimmed by 14 bases and V by 5 bases; bases with no gene match: 10. The CDR3 loop is CASSRDQREVEFF. The CDR3 bases are TGTGCCAGCAGCCGAGACCAGCGGGAGGTGGAGTTCTTC.

This clonotype came up a few times. The CDR3 is CASSLRVLREGGNSETQYF. DNA of the CDR3: TGTGCCAGCAGTTTACGCGTCCTTCGGGAAGGGGGAAATTCGGAGACCCAGTACTTC. V gene TRBV28 combines with J gene TRBJ2-5, with D tentatively TRBD1 (6 bases). The CDR3 is 19 amino acids. Germline V gives CDR1 MDHEN, CDR2 SYDVKM. V was trimmed by 2 bases and J by 5 bases, leaving 27 bases between them.

The rearrangement links TRBV7-2 to TRBJ2-1; 8 positions agree with TRBD2. In germline, CDR1 is SGHTA, CDR2 FQGNSA. V trimming: 1 base; J trimming: 0 bases; junction bases outside the gene matches: 2. This CDR3 contains 16 residues. CDR3 region: CASSLELAVSYNEQFF. The CDR3 DNA reads as TGTGCCAGCAGCTTAGAACTAGCGGTCTCCTACAATGAGCAGTTCTTC.

The gene calls are TRBV7-2 and TRBJ2-7; TRBD1 is a possible D gene (6 bases). The CDR3 extends over 16 amino acids. The V gene's germline CDR1 is SGHTA and CDR2 FQGNSA. The V and J ends lost 1 base and 7 bases respectively, with 20 bases between them. CDR3 sequence reads: CASSLVTGLRDNEQYF. CDR3 DNA: TGTGCCAGCAGCTTAGTGACCGGGTTGAGGGACAATGAGCAGTACTTC. Full variable domain (rest looked up from reference TRBV7-2 and TRBJ2-7): GAGVSQSPSNKVTEKGKDVELRCDPISGHTALYWYRQSLGQGLEFLIYFQGNSAPDKSGLPSDRFSAERTGGSVSTLTIQRTQQEDSAVYLCASSLVTGLRDNEQYFGPGTRLTVT.

The gene calls are TRBV7-2 and TRBJ2-7, with 11 positions matching TRBD2. Per germline, CDR1 SGHTA and CDR2 FQGNSA. This CDR3 spans 18 amino acids. The junction had 15 bases not matched to a gene; V was cut back by 1 base and J by 7 bases. The CDR3 DNA follows: TGTGCCAGCAGCTTAGTTTTTGGGAGACTAGCGGGAACCAATGAGCAGTACTTC. As protein: CASSLVFGRLAGTNEQYF.

V usage is TRBV5-1 and J usage is TRBJ2-7; D may be TRBD1 (6 bases). Germline CDR1 is SGHRS and CDR2 is YFSETQ. This CDR3 has 14 residues. Trimming left V 7 bases short and J 5 bases short, with 19 bases between. The CDR3 region has the DNA TGCGCCAGCCACGCAGGGGCGATCCCCGACGAGCAGTACTTC. Its protein product is CASHAGAIPDEQYF.

The chain combines TRBV15 with TRBJ2-3, with 7 bases identical to TRBD2. Per germline, CDR1 LNHNV and CDR2 YYDKDF (reference sequence). This CDR3 is 13 amino acids long. J gave up 7 bases and V 3 bases, and 4 bases lay outside the gene matches. CDR3 residues: CATSRPGGHTQYF. CDR3 DNA: TGTGCCACCAGCAGGCCGGGAGGCCATACGCAGTATTTT.

This chain uses TRBV10-3 with TRBJ1-5; no firm D call. V was shortened by 6 bases and J by 4 bases, with 13 bases between the two germline ends. The V gene's germline CDR1 is ENHRY and CDR2 SYGVKD. The CDR3 loop spans 14 amino acids. The CDR3 region is CAISEVGSNQPQHF. The CDR3, as DNA: TGTGCCATCAGCGAGGTGGGGTCTAATCAGCCCCAGCATTTT.

Here the CDR3 reads CSASRDIGSEAFF. The DNA of the CDR3 is TGCAGTGCTAGCCGGGACATTGGATCCGAAGCTTTCTTT. The chain couples TRBV20-1 to TRBJ1-1, with D tentatively TRBD1 (6 bases). Germline V CDR1 and CDR2: DFQATT, SNEGSKA (reference sequence). The V end was cut by 3 bases, the J end by 8 bases, with 16 bases between. The CDR3 extends over 13 amino acids.

The chain joins TRBV15 to TRBJ2-1; 7 nucleotides agree with TRBD2. The CDR3 sequence is 16 residues long. Germline assignment: CDR1 LNHNV and CDR2 YYDKDF (reference sequence). V trimming: 5 bases; J trimming: 3 bases; junction bases outside the gene matches: 10. The CDR3 protein is CATSRVGAGDYNEQFF. CDR3 in DNA: TGTGCCACCAGCCGAGTAGGGGCGGGAGACTACAATGAGCAGTTCTTC.

J is TRBJ2-1 and V is TRBV12-3 or TRBV12-4, with TRBD2 matching over 9 bases. CDR3 size: 14 residues. V gave up 11 bases and J gave up 5 bases; unmatched junction bases: 10. CDR3 sequence (DNA): TGTGCCTGCCATACTAGCGGGCTGAACAATGAGCAGTTCTTC. Its protein is CACHTSGLNNEQFF.

The J gene is TRBJ2-3, the V gene TRBV6-1, with D unclear. V lost 9 bases to trimming and J lost 2 bases, with 12 bases between them. This CDR3 region has 13 residues. Germline V CDR1 and CDR2: MNHNS, SASEGT. The CDR3 is CASPAGNTDTQYF. The CDR3 coding sequence is TGTGCCAGTCCAGCAGGAAACACAGATACGCAGTATTTT.

There are a few counts of this clonotype. The chain couples TRBV11-2 to TRBJ2-1, with D uncertain. CDR3 size: 14 residues. Between the trimmed V and J ends, which lost 5 bases and 7 bases, there was a span of 15 bases. CDR1 SGHAT and CDR2 FQNNGV come from the germline V gene. The CDR3 protein is CASSPWAVQNEQFF. The CDR3, as DNA: TGTGCCAGCAGCCCATGGGCCGTACAGAATGAGCAGTTCTTC.

The chain employs TRBV12-3 or TRBV12-4 and TRBJ1-2; D is unclear. V was cut by 5 bases and J by 4 bases, with 17 bases left in between. The CDR3 runs 15 residues. The CDR3 protein is CASSPPAASTYGYTF. CDR3 sequence (DNA): TGTGCCAGCAGTCCCCCCGCGGCGAGCACCTATGGCTACACCTTC.